This note documents a single T cell receptor beta chain sequence. The data derive from a study of T cell changes during pregnancy in multiple sclerosis. The table came from immunoSEQ multiplex PCR; TCRdb's copy has only in-frame clones and leaves some out. The sample shows about 20,000 clones, 80% to 90% of them seen only once. CDR3 length equals 12 residues. Germline V gene lookup returns CDR1 SGHAT and CDR2 FQNNGV. V was trimmed by 5 bases and J by 10 bases, leaving 12 bases between them. The rearrangement uses TRBV11-2 and TRBJ2-1; either TRBD1 or TRBD2 may supply D (5 bases each). This receptor was obtained from a female donor in good health, enrolled as a control in a pregnancy study. This sample comprised CD8+ T cells from peripheral blood mononuclear cells, obtained after pregnancy. CDR3 nucleotides: TGTGCCAGCAGCCTAGGGGCTAGCGAGCAGTTCTTC. Translation: CASSLGASEQFF.